The TCR beta chain under discussion was sequenced for a study of spatial heterogeneity in lung cancer. Study conclusions and caveats: TCRs found ubiquitously expanded in tumor appeared in blood more at resection than at follow-up.

Each CDR3 protein gets one entry after TCRdb re-called the 5' RACE reads with MiXCR. The data show approximately 81,000 distinct CDR3 sequences, roughly an eighth seen once. Regarding time point: sample taken at primary tumor resection. Whole RNA, which was extracted from tumor, nontumor lung tissue or frozen PBMC, was sequenced without any cell sorting. Points on this clonotype: Antigen: not known.

Here the sequenced sample was PBMCs, taken at surgery. The receptor's source is a male donor with early-stage non-small cell lung cancer.

The CDR3 region is CSVAGGPDLILTYEQYF. The CDR3 coding sequence is TGCAGCGTTGCAGGAGGACCCGACCTCATTCTAACCTACGAGCAGTACTTC. V gene TRBV29-1 combines with J gene TRBJ2-7, with a weak D call TRBD2 (5 bases). The CDR3 extends over 17 amino acids. Between the trimmed V and J ends, which lost 4 bases and 2 bases, there was a span of 24 bases. Per the germline V gene, CDR1 is SQVTM and CDR2 is ANQGSEA.